This T cell receptor beta chain was retrieved from a study of molecular identifiers for immune sequencing clone quantification listed by TCRdb under 2018. About the full investigation: In a replicate experiment, RNA from roughly 21,000 or 96,000 naive CD8 T cells was split into five aliquots, four of which were sequenced. This methods study used CD8 T cells to benchmark TCR RNA copy counting and molecular-identifier clustering-based TCR repertoire sequencing (MIDCIRS). Paper-wide results and their limitations: In CMV-specific effector cells, over 98% of molecules were held by clones above 20 RNA copies, whereas under 1% of molecules were held by such clones in naive cells. Highly expanded clone sizes could be underestimated if identical TCR molecules share a barcode. Spiked-in Jurkat TCR RNA equal to a single cell's worth was reported to be detectable even within 1,200,000 naive CD8 T cells. Modeling estimated about three recovered TCR RNA copies per cell, compared with about 9.3 by digital PCR, which implies roughly 27% capture efficiency. Without barcode sub-clustering, chimeric consensus sequences inflated TCR diversity; chimeras reached as high as 47%. Naive libraries contained spiked-in Jurkat TCR RNA (around eleven copies' worth), which is not part of the donor repertoire.

Ten or more counts support this clonotype. Its antigen remains undetermined. The input lacks base qualities; no much larger clone sits a single base away. Libraries of naive CD8 T cells were built from around 18,000 to 910,000 sorted cells, with 10%, 30% or 50% of the purified RNA used. On a BD FACSAria II, naive CD8 T cells were FACS-sorted as CD8+CD4-CCR7+CD45RA+ and collected into RLT Plus buffer. Detection sensitivity was tested by spiking Jurkat RNA equal to about eleven TCR copies' worth into samples containing roughly 19,000-1,100,000 naive CD8 T cells. Enrichment of CD8 T cells was done with RosetteSep CD8+ T Cell Enrichment Cocktail plus Ficoll-Paque, and ACK red cell lysis came afterward. Receptors were amplified or captured by PCR. Sequencing was carried out with an Illumina HiSeq 4000. Bulk TCR libraries were generated as previously described, with the TCR primers listed in Table S5 used. Purification of total RNA was performed with the Qiagen AllPrep DNA/RNA kit. Before analysis, reads from multiple sequencing runs of the same library were pooled. Per the original workflow: Reads were retained only if their TCR constant sequence matched exactly, and those retained reads were trimmed to 150 nt and grouped according to their 12-nt molecular barcodes. Reads within each barcode group were sub-clustered using a 15% Levenshtein threshold, and quality-weighted consensus sequences were constructed for each RNA molecule. Non-functional sequences were removed, as were lower-count sequences one edit away from another. Based on a fit of two negative binomial distributions, barcode sub-clusters having less than 20% of the maximum read count were discarded. TCRdb reran the public reads through fastp at Q25 and MiXCR, keeping productive beta chains. One record per CDR3 amino acid sequence lists the most common genes and DNA. The authors' filters were not applied to this entry. The sample yields around 20,000 distinct CDR3 sequences; 17% were counted once. Together, the top ten hold 0.8% to 1% of the sample.

Sequenced: naive CD8+ T cells from blood, with Jurkat cell RNA spiked in. This sample's cell subset or site label indicates: FACS-sorted CD8+CD4-CCR7+CD45RA+ naive T cells. The sequence derives from a human donor in good health. Some libraries in this study had Jurkat cell RNA spiked in.

The CDR3 is CASSPTGTAHEQYF. The DNA is TGTGCCAGCAGCCCGACCGGGACCGCCCACGAGCAGTACTTC. The sequence links TRBV7-8 to TRBJ2-7; the D element might be TRBD1 or TRBD2, as each aligns at 5 bases. The CDR3 goes from the cysteine to the phenylalanine over 14 residues. The sequence is cut down to CDR3 DNA, 42 bases in frame from base 1. CDR1 and CDR2, looked up from the germline V gene, are SGHVS and FQNEAQ. Relative to germline, V is 5 bases shorter and J is 5 bases shorter, with 16 bases between their ends.